This record concerns one T cell receptor beta chain sequence. The antigen remains undetermined. These data are taken from a study of PD-1 blockade in classical Hodgkin lymphoma. Study outcomes and limitations: At baseline, newly diagnosed patients reportedly showed less TCR diversity than healthy donors.

Relapses following autologous stem cell transplantation were seen in all patients, with brentuximab vedotin exposure varying. Sequenced by immunoSEQ multiplex PCR; TCRdb stores in-frame clones only, minus some. Altogether about 94,000 clones are present, approximately 92% being singletons, with the ten largest covering approximately 11%. The germline V gene encodes CDR1 PRHDT and CDR2 FYEKMQ (reference sequence). There are 14 residues in the CDR3. The V gene lost 5 bases and the J gene lost 0 bases, with 11 bases spanning the gap. This specimen consisted of peripheral blood mononuclear cells (PBMCs), obtained before the second cycle of nivolumab. The rearrangement uses TRBV13 and TRBJ2-7; D is unclear. The TCR was taken from a human donor with classical Hodgkin lymphoma. CDR3 amino acids: CASSPSPSSYEQYF. CDR3 nucleotides: TGTGCCAGCAGCCCCAGCCCAAGCTCCTACGAGCAGTACTTC.